A selection of T cell receptor beta chains follows, all from one sample in a study of cytomegalovirus exposure and HLA in healthy donors. Produced via immunoSEQ multiplex PCR; TCRdb's table is partial and in-frame only. The profile covers 150,000 to 200,000 clones, with 60% to 85% appearing a single time and roughly 1.4% taken by the ten largest. Sequencing was performed on PBMCs. The source of these receptors is a woman in her twenties or thirties in good health and CMV-seronegative. CDR3s include the opening cysteine and the closing phenylalanine or tryptophan. The order of the fields is D gene, clone size, V gene, J gene, CDR3 protein, CDR3 DNA. The D gene is left open where the match is weak. Not all rows give a size; the values are once, few, many and, for expanded clones, a class.

NA	NA	TRBV2	TRBJ2-7	CASSEQGTSYEQYF	TGTGCCAGCAGTGAACAGGGGACCTCCTACGAGCAGTACTTC
NA	NA	TRBV14	TRBJ2-7	CASSHPPWEYEQYF	TGTGCCAGCAGCCACCCCCCATGGGAGTACGAGCAGTACTTC
NA	NA	TRBV7-9	TRBJ1-4	CSSSRPIERSGDQLFF	TGTTCCAGCAGCCGGCCTATTGAAAGGTCAGGGGACCAACTGTTTTTT
TRBD2	NA	TRBV7-2	TRBJ2-3	CASSLGARGSTDTQYF	TGTGCCAGCAGCTTAGGGGCGCGGGGGAGCACAGATACGCAGTATTTT
NA	NA	TRBV5-1	TRBJ1-5	CASSPTGLGGQPQHF	TGCGCCAGCAGCCCGACGGGATTGGGTGGTCAGCCCCAGCATTTT
NA	once	TRBV5-4	TRBJ1-5	CASSLESWSGNQPQHF	TGTGCCAGCAGCCTGGAGAGCTGGAGCGGCAATCAGCCCCAGCATTTT
TRBD1	NA	TRBV5-1	TRBJ1-6	CASSTGTGGSSYNSPLHF	TGCGCCAGCAGCACCGGGACAGGGGGTAGCTCCTATAATTCACCCCTCCACTTT
NA	NA	TRBV19	TRBJ2-2	CASRPRDGTGELFF	TGTGCCAGTAGGCCCAGGGATGGGACCGGGGAGCTGTTTTTT
TRBD2	NA	TRBV5-4	TRBJ2-5	CASSSRGLAGAETQYF	TGTGCCAGCAGCTCCAGGGGACTAGCGGGGGCAGAGACCCAGTACTTC
TRBD1	NA	TRBV5-4	TRBJ1-3	CASSMGQARGGNTIYF	TGTGCCAGCAGCATGGGACAGGCCCGAGGAGGAAACACCATATATTTT
NA	NA	TRBV5-5	TRBJ1-6	CASSLGSVSPLHF	TGTGCCAGCAGCTTGGGTTCAGTCTCACCCCTCCACTTT
NA	NA	TRBV25-1	TRBJ1-6	CASSEYIGGGLNSPLHF	TGTGCCAGCAGTGAATATATAGGGGGGGGGTTGAATTCACCCCTCCACTTT
TRBD1	NA	TRBV5-1	TRBJ2-1	CASSRDRAGGSYNEQFF	TGCGCCAGCAGCCGGGACAGGGCAGGGGGCTCCTACAATGAGCAGTTCTTC
NA	NA	TRBV6-6	TRBJ2-3	CASGGITDTQYF	TGTGCCAGCGGGGGGATCACAGATACGCAGTATTTT
TRBD1	NA	TRBV5-1	TRBJ2-3	CASSNLPGQGGTDTQYF	TGCGCCAGCAGCAATCTACCGGGACAGGGGGGCACAGATACGCAGTATTTT
NA	NA	TRBV29-1	TRBJ2-1	CSVEEGGVRNEQFF	TGCAGCGTTGAGGAGGGGGGGGTGAGGAATGAGCAGTTCTTC
NA	NA	TRBV19	TRBJ2-5	CASSSPGRQETQYF	TGTGCCAGTAGTAGCCCAGGGCGCCAAGAGACCCAGTACTTC